What follows describes a single TCR beta chain. What it binds is unknown. In germline, CDR1 is ENHRY, CDR2 SYGVKD. Trimming removed 1 base at V and 2 bases at J, with 9 bases between. CDR3 length: 14 residues. This sample was taken from a study of T cells in pancreatic ductal adenocarcinoma. The assay was immunoSEQ multiplex PCR, and TCRdb's table has in-frame clones only and misses some. The data hold about 2,500 clones, with roughly 84% observed a single time. Study observations and caveats: Comparisons of tumor and blood clonality may show falsely lower tumor diversity. This surgical cohort overrepresents the minority presenting with early-stage disease. Compared with tumor, blood showed more total productive templates and roughly 8-fold more clonotypes. Tumor and blood clonality did not differ significantly, about 0.1 versus 0.07.

Surgery without prior neoadjuvant therapy was the treatment of the selected pancreatic ductal adenocarcinoma patients. The rearrangement joins TRBV10-3 to TRBJ2-7; the D gene is possibly TRBD1 (6 bases). This clonotype was sampled from a human donor with pancreatic ductal adenocarcinoma. Sequenced sample: pancreatic tumor tissue. DNA for the CDR3: TGTGCCATCAGTGAGTGGTCAGGGGCCTACGAGCAGTACTTC. This codes for CAISEWSGAYEQYF.